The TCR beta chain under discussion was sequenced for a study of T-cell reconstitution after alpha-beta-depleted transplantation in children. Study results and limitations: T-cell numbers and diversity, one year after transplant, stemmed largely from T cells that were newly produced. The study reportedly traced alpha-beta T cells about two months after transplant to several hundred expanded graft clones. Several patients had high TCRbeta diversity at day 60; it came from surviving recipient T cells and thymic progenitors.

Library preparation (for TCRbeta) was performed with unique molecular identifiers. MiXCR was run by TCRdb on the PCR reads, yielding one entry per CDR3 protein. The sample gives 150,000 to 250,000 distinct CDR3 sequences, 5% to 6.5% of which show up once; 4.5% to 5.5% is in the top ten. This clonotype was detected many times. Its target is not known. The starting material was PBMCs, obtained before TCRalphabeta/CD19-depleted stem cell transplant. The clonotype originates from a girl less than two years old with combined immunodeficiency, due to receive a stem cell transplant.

CDR3 nucleotide sequence: TGTGCCAGCAGCGTAGATCCCGGCACCGGGGAGCTGTTTTTT. This translates into CASSVDPGTGELFF. V is TRBV9 and J is TRBJ2-2; D is unresolved. The germline CDR1 and CDR2 sequences are SGDLS and YYNGEE. With 0 bases removed from V and 4 bases from J, the gap between germline ends came to 7 bases. CDR3 length equals 14 residues.